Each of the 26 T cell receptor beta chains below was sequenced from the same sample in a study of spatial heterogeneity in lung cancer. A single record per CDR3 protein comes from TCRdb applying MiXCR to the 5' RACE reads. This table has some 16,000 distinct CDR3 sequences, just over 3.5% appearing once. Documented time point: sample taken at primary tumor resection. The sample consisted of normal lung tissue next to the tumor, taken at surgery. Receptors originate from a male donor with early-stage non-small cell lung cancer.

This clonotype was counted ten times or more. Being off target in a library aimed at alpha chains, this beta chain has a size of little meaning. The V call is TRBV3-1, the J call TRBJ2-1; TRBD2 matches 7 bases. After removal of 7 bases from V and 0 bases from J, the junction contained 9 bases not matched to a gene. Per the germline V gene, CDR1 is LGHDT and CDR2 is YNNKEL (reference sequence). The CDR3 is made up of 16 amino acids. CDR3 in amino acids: CASTDVSGTSYNEQFF. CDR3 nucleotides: TGTGCCAGCACCGACGTAAGCGGGACCTCCTACAATGAGCAGTTCTTC.

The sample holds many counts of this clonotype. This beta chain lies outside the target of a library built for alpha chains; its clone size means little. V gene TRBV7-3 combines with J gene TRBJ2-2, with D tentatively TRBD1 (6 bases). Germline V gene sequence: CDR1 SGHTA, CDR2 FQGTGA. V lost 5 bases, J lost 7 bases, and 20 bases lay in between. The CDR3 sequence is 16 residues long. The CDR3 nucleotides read TGTGCCAGCAGCCCAATAGGGACACTCTTGGGCGGGGAGCTGTTTTTT. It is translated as CASSPIGTLLGGELFF. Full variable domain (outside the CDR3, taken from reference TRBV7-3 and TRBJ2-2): GAGVSQTPSNKVTEKGKYVELRCDPISGHTALYWYRQSLGQGPEFLIYFQGTGAADDSGLPNDRFFAVRPEGSVSTLKIQRTERGDSAVYLCASSPIGTLLGGELFFGEGSRLTVL.

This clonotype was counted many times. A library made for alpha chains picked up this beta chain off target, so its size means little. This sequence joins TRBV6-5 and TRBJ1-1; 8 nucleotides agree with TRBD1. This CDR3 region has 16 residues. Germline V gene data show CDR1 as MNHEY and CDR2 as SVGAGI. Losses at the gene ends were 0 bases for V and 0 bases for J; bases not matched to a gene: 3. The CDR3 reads CASSYSTGDMNTEAFF. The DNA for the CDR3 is TGTGCCAGCAGTTACTCGACAGGGGACATGAACACTGAAGCTTTCTTT.

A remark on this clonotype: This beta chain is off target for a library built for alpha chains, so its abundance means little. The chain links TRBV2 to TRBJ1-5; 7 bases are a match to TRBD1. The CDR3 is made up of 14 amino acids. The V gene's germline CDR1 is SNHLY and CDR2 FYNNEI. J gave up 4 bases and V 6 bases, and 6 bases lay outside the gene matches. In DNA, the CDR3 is TGTGCCAGCAGCACAGGGGAAGGGAATCAGCCCCAGCATTTT. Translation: CASSTGEGNQPQHF.

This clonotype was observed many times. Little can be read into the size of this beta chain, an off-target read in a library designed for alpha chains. The CDR3 protein is CASSPRGQGAGDTQYF. The CDR3 DNA sequence: TGTGCCAGCTCCCCCCGGGGACAGGGGGCCGGAGATACGCAGTATTTT. The V call is TRBV18, the J call TRBJ2-3, with TRBD1 identical over 12 bases. The CDR3 contains 16 residues. V was clipped by 6 bases and J by 5 bases; unmatched bases: 9. Germline V gene sequence: CDR1 KGHSH, CDR2 LQKENI.

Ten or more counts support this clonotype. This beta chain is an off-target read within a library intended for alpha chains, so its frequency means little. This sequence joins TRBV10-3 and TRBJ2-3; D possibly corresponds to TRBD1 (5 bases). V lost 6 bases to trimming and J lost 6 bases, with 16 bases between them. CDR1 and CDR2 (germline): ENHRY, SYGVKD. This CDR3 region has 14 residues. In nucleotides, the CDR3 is TGTGCCATCAGAGACCCAGGGCCCGCGGATACGCAGTATTTT. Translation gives CAIRDPGPADTQYF.

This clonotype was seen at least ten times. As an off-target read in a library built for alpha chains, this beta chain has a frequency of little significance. The CDR3 coding sequence is TGTGCCAGCAGACAGCGGGAGGCCGGCTACAATGAGCAGTTCTTC. It is translated as CASRQREAGYNEQFF. This chain uses TRBV12-3 or TRBV12-4 with TRBJ2-1, with 9 bases that match TRBD2. V lost 6 bases to trimming and J lost 3 bases; unmatched junction nucleotides: 6. The CDR3 is 15 residues long.

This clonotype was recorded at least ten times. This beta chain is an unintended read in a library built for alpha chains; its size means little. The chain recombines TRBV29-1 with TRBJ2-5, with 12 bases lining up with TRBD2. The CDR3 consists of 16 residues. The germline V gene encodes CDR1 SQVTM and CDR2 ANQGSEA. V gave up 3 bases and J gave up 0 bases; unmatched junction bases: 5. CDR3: CSVDSTSGRHQETQYF. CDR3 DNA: TGCAGCGTTGATTCCACTAGCGGGAGGCACCAAGAGACCCAGTACTTC.

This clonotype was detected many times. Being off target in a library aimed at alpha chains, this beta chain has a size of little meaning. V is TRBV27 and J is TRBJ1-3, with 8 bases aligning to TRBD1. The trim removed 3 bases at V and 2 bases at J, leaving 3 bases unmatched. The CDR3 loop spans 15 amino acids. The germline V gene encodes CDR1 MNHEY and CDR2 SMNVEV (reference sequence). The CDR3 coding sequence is TGTGCCAGCAGTTTCTCAGGGGGCGCTGGAAACACCATATATTTT. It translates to CASSFSGGAGNTIYF.

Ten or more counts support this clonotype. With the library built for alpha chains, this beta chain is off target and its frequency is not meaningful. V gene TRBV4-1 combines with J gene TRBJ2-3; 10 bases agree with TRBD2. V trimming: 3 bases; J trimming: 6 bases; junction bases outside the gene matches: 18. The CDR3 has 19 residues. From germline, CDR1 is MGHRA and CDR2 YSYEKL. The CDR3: CASSHPGLAVSANRDTQYF. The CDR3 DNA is TGCGCCAGCAGCCACCCAGGACTAGCGGTGTCGGCCAACAGGGATACGCAGTATTTT.

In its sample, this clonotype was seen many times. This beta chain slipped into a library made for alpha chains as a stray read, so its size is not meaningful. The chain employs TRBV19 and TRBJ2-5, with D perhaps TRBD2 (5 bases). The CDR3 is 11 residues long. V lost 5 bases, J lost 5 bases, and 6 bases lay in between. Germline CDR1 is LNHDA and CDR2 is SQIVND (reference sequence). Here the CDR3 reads CASSSGETQYF. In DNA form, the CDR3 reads TGTGCCAGTAGTTCGGGGGAGACCCAGTACTTC.

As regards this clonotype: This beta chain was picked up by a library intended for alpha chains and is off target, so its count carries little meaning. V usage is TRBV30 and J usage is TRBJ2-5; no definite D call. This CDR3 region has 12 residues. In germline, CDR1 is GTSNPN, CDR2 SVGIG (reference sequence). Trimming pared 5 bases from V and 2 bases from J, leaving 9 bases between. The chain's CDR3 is CAWDRTQETQYF. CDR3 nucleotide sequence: TGTGCCTGGGACCGCACACAAGAGACCCAGTACTTC.

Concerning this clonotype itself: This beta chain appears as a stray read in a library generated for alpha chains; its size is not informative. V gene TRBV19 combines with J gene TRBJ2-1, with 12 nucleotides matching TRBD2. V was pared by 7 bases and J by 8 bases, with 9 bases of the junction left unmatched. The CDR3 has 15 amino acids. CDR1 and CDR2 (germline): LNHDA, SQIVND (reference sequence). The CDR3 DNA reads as TGTGCCAGTAAAAAGGGACTAGCGGGTTACGATGAGCAGTTCTTC. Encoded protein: CASKKGLAGYDEQFF.

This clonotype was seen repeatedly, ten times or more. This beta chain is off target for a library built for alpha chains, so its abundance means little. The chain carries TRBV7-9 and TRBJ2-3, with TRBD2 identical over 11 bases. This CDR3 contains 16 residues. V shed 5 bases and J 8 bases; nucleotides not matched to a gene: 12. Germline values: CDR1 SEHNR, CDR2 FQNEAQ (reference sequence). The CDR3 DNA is TGTGCCAGCAGCCCTAAACTAGCGGGAGCGTTTCGTACGCAGTATTTT. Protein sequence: CASSPKLAGAFRTQYF.

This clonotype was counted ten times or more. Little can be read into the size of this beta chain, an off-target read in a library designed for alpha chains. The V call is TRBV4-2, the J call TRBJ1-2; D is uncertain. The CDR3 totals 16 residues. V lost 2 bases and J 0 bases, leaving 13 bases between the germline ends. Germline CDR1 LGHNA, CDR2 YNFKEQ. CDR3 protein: CASSQLGGITNYGYTF. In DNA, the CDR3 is TGTGCCAGCAGCCAACTGGGAGGGATAACTAACTATGGCTACACCTTC.

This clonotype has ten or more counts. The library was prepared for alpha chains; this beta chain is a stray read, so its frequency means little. Here the CDR3 reads CASRGGTLDQPQHF. CDR3 nucleotide sequence: TGTGCCAGCAGAGGGGGGACACTGGATCAGCCCCAGCATTTT. The chain carries TRBV12-3 or TRBV12-4 and TRBJ1-5, with D perhaps matching TRBD1 (6 bases). This CDR3 is built from 14 residues. The germline V and J ends were trimmed by 6 bases and 5 bases, with 14 bases remaining between them.

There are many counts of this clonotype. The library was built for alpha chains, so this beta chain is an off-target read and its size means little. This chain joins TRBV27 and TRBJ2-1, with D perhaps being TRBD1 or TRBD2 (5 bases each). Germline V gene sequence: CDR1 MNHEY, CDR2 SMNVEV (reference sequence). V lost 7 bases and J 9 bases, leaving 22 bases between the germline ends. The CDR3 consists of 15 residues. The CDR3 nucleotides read TGTGCCAGCATTCGGGACGGGATGGGTTATGGTGAGCAGTTCTTC. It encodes CASIRDGMGYGEQFF.

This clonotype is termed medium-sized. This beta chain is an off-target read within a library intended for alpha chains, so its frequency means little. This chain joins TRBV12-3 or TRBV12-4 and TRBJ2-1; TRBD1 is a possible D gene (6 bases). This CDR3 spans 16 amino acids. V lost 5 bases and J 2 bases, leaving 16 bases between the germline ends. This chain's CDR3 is CASSLTQGPAYNEQFF. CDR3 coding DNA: TGTGCCAGCAGTCTCACTCAGGGGCCCGCCTACAATGAGCAGTTCTTC.

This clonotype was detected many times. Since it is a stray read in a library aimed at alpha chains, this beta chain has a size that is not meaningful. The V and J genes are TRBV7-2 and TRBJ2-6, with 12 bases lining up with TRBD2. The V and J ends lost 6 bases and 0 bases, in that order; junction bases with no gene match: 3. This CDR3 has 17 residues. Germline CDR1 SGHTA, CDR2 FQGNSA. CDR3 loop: CASRGLAGFSGANVLTF. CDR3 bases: TGTGCCAGCAGGGGACTAGCGGGCTTCTCTGGGGCCAACGTCCTGACTTTC. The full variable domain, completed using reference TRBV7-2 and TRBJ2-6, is GAGVSQSPSNKVTEKGKDVELRCDPISGHTALYWYRQSLGQGLEFLIYFQGNSAPDKSGLPSDRFSAERTGGSVSTLTIQRTQQEDSAVYLCASRGLAGFSGANVLTFGAGSRLTVL.

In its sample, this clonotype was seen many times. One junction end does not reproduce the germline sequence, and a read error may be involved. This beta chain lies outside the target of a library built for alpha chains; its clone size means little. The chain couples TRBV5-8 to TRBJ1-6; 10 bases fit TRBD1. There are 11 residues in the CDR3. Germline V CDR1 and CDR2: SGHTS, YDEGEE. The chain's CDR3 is CASSAGTGAYF. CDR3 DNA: TGTGCCAGCAGCGCAGGGACAGGGGCCTACTTT.

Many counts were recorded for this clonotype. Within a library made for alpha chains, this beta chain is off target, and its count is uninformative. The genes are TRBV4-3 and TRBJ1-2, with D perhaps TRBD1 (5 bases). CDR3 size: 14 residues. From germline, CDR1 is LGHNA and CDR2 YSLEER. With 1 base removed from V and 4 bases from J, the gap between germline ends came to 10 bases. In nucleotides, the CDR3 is TGCGCCAGCAGCCAAGGGGACGGTGGCTATGGCTACACCTTC. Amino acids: CASSQGDGGYGYTF.

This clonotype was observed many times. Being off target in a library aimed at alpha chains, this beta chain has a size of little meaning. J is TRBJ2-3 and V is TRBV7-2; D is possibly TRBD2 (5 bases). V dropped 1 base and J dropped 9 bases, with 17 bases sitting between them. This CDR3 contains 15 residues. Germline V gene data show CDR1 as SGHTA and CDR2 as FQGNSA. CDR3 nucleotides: TGTGCCAGCAGCTTAGGTAACGTGGGAGCCCGGACGCAGTATTTT. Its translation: CASSLGNVGARTQYF.

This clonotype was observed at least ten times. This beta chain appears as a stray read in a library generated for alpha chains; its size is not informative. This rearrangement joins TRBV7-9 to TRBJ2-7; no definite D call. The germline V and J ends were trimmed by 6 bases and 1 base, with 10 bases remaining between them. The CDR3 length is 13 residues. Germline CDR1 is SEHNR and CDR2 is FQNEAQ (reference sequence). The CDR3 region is CASSYDKSYEQYF. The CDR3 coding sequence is TGTGCCAGCAGTTATGACAAGTCCTACGAGCAGTACTTC.

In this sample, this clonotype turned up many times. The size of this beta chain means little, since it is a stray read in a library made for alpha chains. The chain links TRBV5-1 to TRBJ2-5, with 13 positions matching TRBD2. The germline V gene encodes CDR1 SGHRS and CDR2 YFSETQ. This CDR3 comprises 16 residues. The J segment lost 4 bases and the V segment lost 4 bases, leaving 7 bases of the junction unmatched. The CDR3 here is CASSPRTSGSSETQYF. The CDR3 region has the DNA TGCGCCAGCAGCCCGCGGACTAGCGGGAGTTCAGAGACCCAGTACTTC.

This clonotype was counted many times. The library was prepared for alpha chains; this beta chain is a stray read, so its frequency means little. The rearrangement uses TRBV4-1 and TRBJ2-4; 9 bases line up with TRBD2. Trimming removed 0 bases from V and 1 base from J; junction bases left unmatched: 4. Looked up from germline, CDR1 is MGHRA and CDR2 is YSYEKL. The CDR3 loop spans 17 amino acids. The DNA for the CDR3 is TGCGCCAGCAGCCAAGACGGGCTAGCGGGGGCCAAAAACATTCAGTACTTC. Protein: CASSQDGLAGAKNIQYF.

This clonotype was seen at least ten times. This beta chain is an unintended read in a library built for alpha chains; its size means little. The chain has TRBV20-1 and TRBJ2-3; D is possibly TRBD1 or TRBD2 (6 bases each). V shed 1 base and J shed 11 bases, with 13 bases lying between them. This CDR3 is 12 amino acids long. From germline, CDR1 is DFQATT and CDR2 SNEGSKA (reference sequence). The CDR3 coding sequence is TGCAGTGCTAGAGTGGGGGGACAAGGGCAGTATTTT. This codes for CSARVGGQGQYF.